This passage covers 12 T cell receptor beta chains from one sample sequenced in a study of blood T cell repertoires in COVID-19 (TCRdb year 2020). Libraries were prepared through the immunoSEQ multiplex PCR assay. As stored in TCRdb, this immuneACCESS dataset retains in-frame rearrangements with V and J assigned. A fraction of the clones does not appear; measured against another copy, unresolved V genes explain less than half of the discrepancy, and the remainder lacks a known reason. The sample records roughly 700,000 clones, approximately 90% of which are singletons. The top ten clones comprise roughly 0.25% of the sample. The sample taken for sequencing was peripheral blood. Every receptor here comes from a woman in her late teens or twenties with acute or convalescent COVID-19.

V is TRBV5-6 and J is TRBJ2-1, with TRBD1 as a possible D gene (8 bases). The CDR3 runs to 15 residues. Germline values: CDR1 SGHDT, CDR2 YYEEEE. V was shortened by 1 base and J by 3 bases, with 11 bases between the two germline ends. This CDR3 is CASSLYRGGYNEQFF. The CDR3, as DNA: TGTGCCAGCAGCTTGTACAGGGGGGGCTACAATGAGCAGTTCTTC.

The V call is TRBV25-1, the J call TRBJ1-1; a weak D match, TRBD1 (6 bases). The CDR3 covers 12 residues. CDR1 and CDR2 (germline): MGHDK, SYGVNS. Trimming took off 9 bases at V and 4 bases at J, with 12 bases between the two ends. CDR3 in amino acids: CASTQGGTEAFF. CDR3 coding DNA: TGTGCCAGTACCCAAGGGGGCACTGAAGCTTTCTTT.

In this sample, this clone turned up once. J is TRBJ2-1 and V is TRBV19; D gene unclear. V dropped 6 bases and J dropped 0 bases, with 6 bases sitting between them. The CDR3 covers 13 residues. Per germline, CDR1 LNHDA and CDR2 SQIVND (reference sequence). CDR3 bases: TGTGCCAGTAGCCACAGCTCCTACAATGAGCAGTTCTTC. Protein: CASSHSSYNEQFF.

The CDR3 nucleotides read TGTGCCAGTAGTTCAAGGGGCGCCCCTTACGAGCAGTACTTC. Its translation is CASSSRGAPYEQYF. The genes are TRBV19 and TRBJ2-7; weak D call: TRBD1 (5 bases). Trimming shortened V by 5 bases and J by 4 bases, and 15 bases separated the two germline ends. Germline CDR1 reads LNHDA; CDR2 reads SQIVND (reference sequence). The CDR3 has 14 amino acids. The full variable domain, completed using reference TRBV19 and TRBJ2-7, is DGGITQSPKYLFRKEGQNVTLSCEQNLNHDAMYWYRQDPGQGLRLIYYSQIVNDFQKGDIAEGYSVSREKKESFPLTVTSAQKNPTAFYLCASSSRGAPYEQYFGPGTRLTVT.

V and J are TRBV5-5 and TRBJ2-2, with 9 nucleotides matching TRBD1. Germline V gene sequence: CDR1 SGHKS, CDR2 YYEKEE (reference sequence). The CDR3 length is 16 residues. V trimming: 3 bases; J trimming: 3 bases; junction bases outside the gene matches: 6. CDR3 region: CASSYRQGDDTGELFF. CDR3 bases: TGTGCCAGCAGCTATCGACAGGGGGATGACACCGGGGAGCTGTTTTTT.

The CDR3 region has the DNA TGTGCCAGCAGCTCTTTACAGGGCCTTGCTTTCTTT. Its translation: CASSSLQGLAFF. The chain couples TRBV6-5 to TRBJ1-1; TRBD1 might be the D (6 bases). This CDR3 comprises 12 residues. The germline V gene encodes CDR1 MNHEY and CDR2 SVGAGI. The ends were cut back, 6 bases at V and 11 bases at J, with 16 bases in the middle.

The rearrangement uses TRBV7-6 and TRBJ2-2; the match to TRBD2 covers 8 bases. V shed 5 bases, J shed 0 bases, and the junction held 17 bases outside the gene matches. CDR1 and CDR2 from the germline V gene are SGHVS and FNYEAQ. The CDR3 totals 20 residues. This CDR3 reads CASSHKGWRGAQPNTGELFF. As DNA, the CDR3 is TGTGCCAGCAGCCACAAAGGCTGGCGGGGGGCCCAACCGAACACCGGGGAGCTGTTTTTT. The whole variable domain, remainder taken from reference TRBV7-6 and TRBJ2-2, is GAGVSQSPRYKVTKRGQDVALRCDPISGHVSLYWYRQALGQGPEFLTYFNYEAQQDKSGLPNDRFSAERPEGSISTLTIQRTEQRDSAMYRCASSHKGWRGAQPNTGELFFGEGSRLTVL.

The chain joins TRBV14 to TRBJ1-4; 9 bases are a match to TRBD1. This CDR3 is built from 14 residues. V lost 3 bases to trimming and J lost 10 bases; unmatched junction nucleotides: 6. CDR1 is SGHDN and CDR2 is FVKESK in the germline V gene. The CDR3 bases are TGTGCCAGCAGCCATTTCACAGGGGGCGGAAAACTGTTTTTT. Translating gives CASSHFTGGGKLFF.

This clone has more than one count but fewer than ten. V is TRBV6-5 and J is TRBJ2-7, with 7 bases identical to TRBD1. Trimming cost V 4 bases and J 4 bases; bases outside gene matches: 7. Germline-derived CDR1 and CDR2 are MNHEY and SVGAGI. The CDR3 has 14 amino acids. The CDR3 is CASSSAGGAYEQYF. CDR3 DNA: TGTGCCAGCAGTTCCGCAGGGGGAGCGTACGAGCAGTACTTC.

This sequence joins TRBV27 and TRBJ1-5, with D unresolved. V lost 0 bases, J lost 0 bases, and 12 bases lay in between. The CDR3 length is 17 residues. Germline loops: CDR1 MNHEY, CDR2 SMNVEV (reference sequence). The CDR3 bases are TGTGCCAGCAGTTTATCTGGCGTACTAAATAGCAATCAGCCCCAGCATTTT. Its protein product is CASSLSGVLNSNQPQHF.

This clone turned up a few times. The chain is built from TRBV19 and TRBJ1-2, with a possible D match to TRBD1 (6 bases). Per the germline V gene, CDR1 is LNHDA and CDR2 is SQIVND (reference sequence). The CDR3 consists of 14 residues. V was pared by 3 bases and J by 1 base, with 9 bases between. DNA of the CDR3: TGTGCCAGTAGTATTCCCAGGGGTAACTATGGCTACACCTTC. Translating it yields CASSIPRGNYGYTF.

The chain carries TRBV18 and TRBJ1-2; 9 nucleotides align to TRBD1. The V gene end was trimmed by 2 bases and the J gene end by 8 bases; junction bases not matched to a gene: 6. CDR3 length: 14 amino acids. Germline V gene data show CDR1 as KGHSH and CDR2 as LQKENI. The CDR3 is CASSPGTGREGYTF. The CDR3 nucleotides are TGTGCCAGCTCACCAGGGACAGGGCGGGAAGGCTACACCTTC.